This T cell receptor beta chain was identified in a study of radiotherapy plus CTLA-4 blockade in lung cancer. The V and J ends lost 8 bases and 2 bases respectively, with 13 bases between them. Per the germline V gene, CDR1 is MNHEY and CDR2 is SVGAGI. This CDR3 spans 15 amino acids. The sample holds one count of this clone. Its specificity is not known. Using immunoSEQ multiplex PCR, the repertoire was profiled, and TCRdb retains in-frame clones only, with some absent. The sample includes over 100,000 clones, about four fifths of them seen just once. Broader study findings: Tumor-derived TCR clones expanded in blood after radiotherapy plus ipilimumab.

The study treated chemo-refractory metastatic non-small-cell lung cancer patients with focal radiation plus ipilimumab CTLA-4 blockade. This sample comprised peripheral blood, obtained from a patient treated with radiotherapy plus ipilimumab. The receptor comes from a human donor with non-small cell lung cancer that progressed on radiotherapy plus ipilimumab. Some clones in this sample may be carry-over from other donors' samples. The chain carries TRBV6-5 and TRBJ1-6; the D gene is possibly TRBD1 (5 bases). CDR3 loop: CASSLAGAYNSPLHF. The CDR3 DNA reads as TGTGCCAGCTCCCTAGCGGGGGCCTATAATTCACCCCTCCACTTT.